This TCR beta chain originates from a study of T cell responses to AZD1222 COVID-19 vaccine. Overall study: Second-dose intervals near 4 or 12 weeks were combined.

Clones were sequenced by immunoSEQ multiplex PCR, and TCRdb holds only the in-frame ones, with some missing. The data contain over 110,000 clones, 80% to 90% of them singletons. Overall study results and limits: Unmutated variant regions are reportedly the target of nearly half of TCRs that are spike-specific. The donor group comprised mostly white British people and more females; the analysis possibly underestimated clonal diversity. Once two AZD1222 doses were given, Spike-specific TCR breadth and depth went up.

The V segment lost 2 bases and the J segment 10 bases; nucleotides outside the gene matches: 0. The CDR3 totals 11 residues. The germline CDR1 and CDR2 sequences are ENHRY and SYGVKD. About this clone itself: Its target is not known.

The source is an adult in good health. The gene calls are TRBV10-3 and TRBJ2-3; 7 positions agree with TRBD2. The starting material was peripheral blood, obtained on day 0 of AZD1222 vaccination. CDR3 loop: CAISERGAQYF. The CDR3 DNA is TGTGCCATCAGTGAGCGGGGGGCGCAGTATTTT.